The clone carrying this T cell receptor (beta chain) was seen many times. The antigen is not known. The record originates from a study of T cells in Graves' hyperthyroidism and ophthalmopathy. Study conclusions and caveats: Using 13 V-J features, a model discriminated ophthalmopathy from stable hyperthyroidism. In blood, most of the thyroid clonotypes expanded above 0.001 were also present.

This CDR3 spans 15 amino acids. V was pared by 4 bases and J by 8 bases, with 7 bases of the junction left unmatched. Germline V gene lookup returns CDR1 KGHDR and CDR2 SFDVKD. TCR beta CDR3 region amplification was performed from RNA transcripts. The HTBI primer set drove a first-round RT-PCR of the TCR CDR3. TCRdb reanalysed the multiplex PCR reads using MiXCR and keeps one entry per CDR3 protein. The data show 400,000 to 550,000 distinct CDR3 sequences, roughly an eighth seen once. The sequence was collected from a woman under 30 with Graves' hyperthyroidism. Sequencing was done on a sample of blood. The V gene is TRBV24-1, the J gene TRBJ1-5; TRBD1 matches 10 bases. The CDR3, as DNA: TGTGCCACCAGTGAAGGACAGGGGGGCGGTAAGCCCCAGCATTTT. Its translation is CATSEGQGGGKPQHF.